The 21 T cell receptor beta chains below all came from one sample that was sequenced in a study of T-cell reconstitution after alpha-beta-depleted transplantation in children. As it was prepared, the TCRbeta library received unique molecular identifiers. Each CDR3 protein gets one entry after TCRdb re-called the PCR reads with MiXCR. The table includes about 270,000 distinct CDR3 sequences, around 9.6% detected once. The sequenced sample was PBMCs from the stem cell graft donor, obtained from the stem cell graft. These receptors originate from a human donor who donated a stem cell graft to a child with SCID.

In regard to this clonotype: This sequence may be a read error, since a much larger clone differs from it by one base. V and J are TRBV7-8 and TRBJ2-4; no reliable D call. The CDR3 is 14 amino acids. CDR1 and CDR2 (germline): SGHVS, FQNEAQ. The CDR3 region is CSSSLVRNKNIQYF. In DNA form, the CDR3 reads TGTTCCAGCAGCTTAGTCAGAAACAAAAACATTCAGTACTTC.

The rearrangement links TRBV5-1 to TRBJ1-5; possibly TRBD1 for D (6 bases). The germline V and J ends were trimmed by 4 bases and 4 bases, with 21 bases remaining between them. The germline V gene encodes CDR1 SGHRS and CDR2 YFSETQ. The CDR3 sequence is 17 residues long. CDR3 protein: CASSKDPVVRGNQPQHF. CDR3 coding DNA: TGCGCCAGCAGCAAGGATCCTGTGGTCAGGGGTAATCAGCCCCAGCATTTT.

This clonotype showed up just a few times. The chain has TRBV7-9 and TRBJ2-7, with 7 bases that match TRBD1. Germline V lookup: CDR1 SEHNR, CDR2 FQNEAQ (reference sequence). J gave up 3 bases and V 6 bases, and 2 bases lay outside the gene matches. This CDR3 has 12 amino acids. In DNA, the CDR3 is TGTGCCAGCAGTAACAGGGGCTACGAGCAGTACTTC. Residues: CASSNRGYEQYF.

The chain joins TRBV5-1 to TRBJ1-1; 8 bases line up with TRBD1. Germline-derived CDR1 and CDR2 are SGHRS and YFSETQ. The CDR3 loop spans 13 amino acids. With 4 bases clipped from V and 6 bases from J, the junction kept 5 bases outside the gene matches. CDR3 protein: CASSERQGPEAFF. The CDR3 nucleotides read TGCGCCAGCAGCGAGCGACAGGGGCCTGAAGCTTTCTTT.

The chain has TRBV20-1 and TRBJ2-1, with TRBD2 identical over 10 bases. Germline V gives CDR1 DFQATT, CDR2 SNEGSKA (reference sequence). This CDR3 is built from 16 residues. With 0 bases clipped from V and 4 bases from J, the junction kept 6 bases outside the gene matches. DNA for the CDR3: TGCAGTGCTAGAGACATAGCGGGGGGCGCTTACAATGAGCAGTTCTTC. Its translation is CSARDIAGGAYNEQFF.

This clonotype was recorded once. The V gene is TRBV6-1, the J gene TRBJ2-3; 16 bases are a match to TRBD2. V lost 10 bases to trimming and J lost 5 bases; unmatched junction nucleotides: 9. CDR1 and CDR2 (germline): MNHNS, SASEGT. This CDR3 is built from 16 residues. For the CDR3, the DNA is TGTGCCACCGCACTCGGGACTAGCGGGGGGGGAGATACGCAGTATTTT. Translated, it gives CATALGTSGGGDTQYF.

This chain joins TRBV21-1 and TRBJ2-7. TRBV21-1 is marked as a pseudogene. The CDR3 extends over 15 amino acids. Here the CDR3 reads CASSKDGRRTYEQYF. CDR3 sequence (DNA): TGTGCCAGCAGCAAAGATGGAAGGAGAACCTACGAGCAGTACTTC.

In this sample, this clonotype turned up a few times. The chain carries TRBV20-1 and TRBJ1-6; possibly TRBD1 for D (6 bases). The germline V and J ends were trimmed by 6 bases and 7 bases, with 13 bases remaining between them. This CDR3 is 13 amino acids long. Germline values: CDR1 DFQATT, CDR2 SNEGSKA (reference sequence). The DNA for the CDR3 is TGCAGTGCCACCACAGGGAGAAATTCACCCCTCCACTTT. It encodes CSATTGRNSPLHF.

The chain employs TRBV5-1 and TRBJ2-1; 9 nucleotides match TRBD1. In germline, CDR1 is SGHRS, CDR2 YFSETQ. The junction had 6 bases not matched to a gene; V was cut back by 4 bases and J by 7 bases. There are 14 residues in the CDR3. CDR3: CASSLGTGRNEQFF. The CDR3 nucleotides read TGCGCCAGCAGCCTGGGGACAGGGAGAAATGAGCAGTTCTTC.

The chain joins TRBV9 to TRBJ2-4; 8 nucleotides align to TRBD1. From germline, CDR1 is SGDLS and CDR2 YYNGEE. This CDR3 comprises 14 residues. With 0 bases clipped from V and 9 bases from J, the junction kept 5 bases outside the gene matches. This chain's CDR3 is CASSVGTGIGIQYF. The DNA of the CDR3 is TGTGCCAGCAGCGTAGGGACAGGGATCGGCATTCAGTACTTC.

In this sample, this clonotype turned up a few times. Here the CDR3 reads CASSLNPVGGQFF. The DNA of the CDR3 is TGTGCCAGCAGTTTAAACCCCGTGGGGGGGCAGTTCTTC. The chain couples TRBV27 to TRBJ2-1; D perhaps matches TRBD2 (6 bases). The CDR3 extends over 13 amino acids. With 2 bases removed from V and 12 bases from J, the gap between germline ends came to 14 bases. CDR1 and CDR2 from the germline V gene are MNHEY and SMNVEV (reference sequence).

The chain employs TRBV18 and TRBJ2-1; TRBD1 agrees at 11 bases. J was trimmed by 7 bases and V by 1 base; bases with no gene match: 3. The germline CDR1 and CDR2 sequences are KGHSH and LQKENI. The CDR3 spans 15 residues. The CDR3 reads CASSPLGTGGNEQFF. The CDR3 nucleotides are TGTGCCAGCTCACCACTAGGGACAGGGGGAAATGAGCAGTTCTTC.

CDR3 in amino acids: CASSLRRALDEQYF. The CDR3 DNA reads TGTGCCAGCAGCTTGCGCAGGGCTCTGGACGAGCAGTACTTC. V gene TRBV5-5 combines with J gene TRBJ2-7; TRBD1 might be the D (5 bases). Trimming shortened V by 1 base and J by 5 bases, and 13 bases separated the two germline ends. CDR3 length equals 14 residues. In germline, CDR1 is SGHKS, CDR2 YYEKEE (reference sequence).

This clonotype was seen many times. The chain recombines TRBV11-2 with TRBJ2-1; 8 nucleotides align to TRBD1. Per the germline V gene, CDR1 is SGHAT and CDR2 is FQNNGV. The V segment lost 10 bases and the J segment 5 bases; nucleotides outside the gene matches: 10. CDR3 length: 14 amino acids. The CDR3 DNA reads TGTGCCACCCACCCAGGGGGCTATGACAATGAGCAGTTCTTC. Encoded protein: CATHPGGYDNEQFF.

In its sample, this clonotype was seen a few times. CDR3 sequence reads: CASSTSNEQFF. In DNA, the CDR3 is TGTGCCAGCAGCACTAGCAATGAGCAGTTCTTC. V gene TRBV2 combines with J gene TRBJ2-1; possibly TRBD2 for D (5 bases). This CDR3 comprises 11 residues. Trimming left V 6 bases short and J 6 bases short, with 6 bases between. CDR1 SNHLY and CDR2 FYNNEI come from the germline V gene.

Many counts were recorded for this clonotype. The chain has TRBV10-2 and TRBJ2-3; unclear D gene. V gave up 7 bases and J gave up 1 base, with 3 bases separating them. Germline assignment: CDR1 WSHSY and CDR2 SAAADI. This CDR3 is built from 11 residues. The CDR3 loop reads CASTRTDTQYF. The CDR3 bases are TGCGCCAGCACCCGCACAGATACGCAGTATTTT.

This clonotype was counted a few times. V usage is TRBV6-6 and J usage is TRBJ1-1; D gene uncertain. In germline, CDR1 is MNHNY, CDR2 SVGAGI (reference sequence). Trimming pared 6 bases from V and 5 bases from J, leaving 10 bases between. CDR3 size: 12 residues. The CDR3 region is CASRYEGTEAFF. Here the CDR3 DNA reads TGTGCCAGCAGATACGAGGGTACTGAAGCTTTCTTT.

This clonotype was detected a few times. The V call is TRBV2, the J call TRBJ1-5; D gene ambiguous. In germline, CDR1 is SNHLY, CDR2 FYNNEI. The CDR3 runs to 14 residues. Trimming left V 8 bases short and J 11 bases short, with 22 bases between. The chain's CDR3 is CASEGMSEGQAQHF. CDR3 coding DNA: TGTGCCAGCGAGGGAATGAGCGAAGGGCAGGCCCAGCATTTT.

J is TRBJ2-7 and V is TRBV7-9; 7 nucleotides align to TRBD1. V lost 5 bases to trimming and J lost 3 bases; unmatched junction nucleotides: 7. CDR3 length equals 14 residues. Germline CDR1 reads SEHNR; CDR2 reads FQNEAQ (reference sequence). The CDR3 nucleotides are TGTGCCAGCAGCCGTGAACAGGGGATCTACGAGCAGTACTTC. It is translated as CASSREQGIYEQYF.

The rearrangement links TRBV20-1 to TRBJ2-1, with 11 bases matching TRBD2. Germline CDR1 is DFQATT and CDR2 is SNEGSKA (reference sequence). The CDR3 consists of 17 residues. V lost 5 bases to trimming and J lost 3 bases; unmatched junction nucleotides: 12. The CDR3 nucleotides read TGCAGTGCTCGAGGGCAGGGACTAGCGGATGGCTACAATGAGCAGTTCTTC. This translates into CSARGQGLADGYNEQFF.

V is TRBV11-2 and J is TRBJ1-4; 8 bases are a match to TRBD1. The trim removed 4 bases at V and 5 bases at J, leaving 9 bases unmatched. Germline CDR1 and CDR2: SGHAT and FQNNGV. The CDR3 loop spans 16 amino acids. Here the CDR3 reads CASSSNMGQDNEKLFF. The CDR3 nucleotides read TGTGCCAGCAGCTCTAACATGGGACAGGACAATGAAAAACTGTTTTTT. The full variable domain, with the rest looked up from reference TRBV11-2 and TRBJ1-4, is EAGVAQSPRYKIIEKRQSVAFWCNPISGHATLYWYQQILGQGPKLLIQFQNNGVVDDSQLPKDRFSAERLKGVDSTLKIQPAKLEDSAVYLCASSSNMGQDNEKLFFGSGTQLSVL.